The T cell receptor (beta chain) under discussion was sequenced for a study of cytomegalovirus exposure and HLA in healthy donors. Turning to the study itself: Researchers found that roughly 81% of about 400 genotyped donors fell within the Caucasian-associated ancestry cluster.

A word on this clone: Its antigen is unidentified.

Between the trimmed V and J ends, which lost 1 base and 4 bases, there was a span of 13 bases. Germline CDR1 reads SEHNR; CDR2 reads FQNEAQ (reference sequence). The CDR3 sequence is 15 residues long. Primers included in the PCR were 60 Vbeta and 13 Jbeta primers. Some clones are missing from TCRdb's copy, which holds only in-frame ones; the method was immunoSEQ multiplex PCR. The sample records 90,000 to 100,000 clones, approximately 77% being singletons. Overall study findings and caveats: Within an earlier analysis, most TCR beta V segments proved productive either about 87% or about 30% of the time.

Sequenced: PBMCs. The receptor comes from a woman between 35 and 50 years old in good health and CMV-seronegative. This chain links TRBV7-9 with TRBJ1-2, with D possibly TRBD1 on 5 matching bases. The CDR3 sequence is CASSLGSWQGYGYTF. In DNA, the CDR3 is TGTGCCAGCAGCTTAGGGAGCTGGCAGGGCTATGGCTACACCTTC.